Detailed here is one T cell receptor (beta chain). The antigen is unknown. This entry comes from a study of T cell repertoires in cytomegalovirus infection. Study-wide context: CMV infection plus the matching HLA type was flagged by public TCR beta signatures.

V gave up 11 bases and J gave up 5 bases, with 27 bases separating them. This CDR3 has 16 residues. Germline values: CDR1 ENHRY, CDR2 SYGVKD. Using its own MiXCR run on the reads, TCRdb lists one record per CDR3 protein. In the table there are about 220,000 distinct CDR3 sequences, 30% to 45% of which are singletons. Sequences were derived from CD8+ T cells from cultured PBMCs, sampled from culture after CMV antigen stimulation. V gene TRBV10-3 combines with J gene TRBJ1-1; D is ambiguous. This sequence was found in a human donor in good health (CMV status not recorded). Some clones in this sample may be carry-over from other donors' samples. The CDR3, as DNA: TGTGCCTTCTCCTCCCCGGTACCCGCGGATATAACTGAAGCTTTCTTT. It codes for CAFSSPVPADITEAFF.